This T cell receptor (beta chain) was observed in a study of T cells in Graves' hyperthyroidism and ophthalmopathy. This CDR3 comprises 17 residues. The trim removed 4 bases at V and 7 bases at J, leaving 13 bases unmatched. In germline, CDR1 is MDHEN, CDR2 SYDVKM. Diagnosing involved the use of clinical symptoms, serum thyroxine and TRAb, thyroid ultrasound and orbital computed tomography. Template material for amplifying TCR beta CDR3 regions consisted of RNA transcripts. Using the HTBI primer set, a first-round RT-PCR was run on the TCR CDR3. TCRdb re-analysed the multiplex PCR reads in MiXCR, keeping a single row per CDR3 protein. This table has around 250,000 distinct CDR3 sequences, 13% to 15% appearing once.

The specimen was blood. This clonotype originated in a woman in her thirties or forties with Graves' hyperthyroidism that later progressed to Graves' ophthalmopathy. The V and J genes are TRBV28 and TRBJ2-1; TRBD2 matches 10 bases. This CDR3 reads CASSYPGTSGIANEQFF. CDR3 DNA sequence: TGTGCCAGCAGTTACCCCGGAACTAGCGGGATTGCAAATGAGCAGTTCTTC.